The rows below give T cell receptor beta chains drawn from one sample of a study of monozygotic twins with inflammatory bowel disease. TCRdb reprocessed the 5' RACE reads and keeps a single row for each CDR3 protein, giving no DNA. In total, the table holds some 400,000 distinct CDR3 sequences. The specimen was blood. These receptors originate from a human donor with ulcerative colitis or Crohn's disease, or a healthy co-twin of an affected twin (not recorded which). Both conserved end residues are part of each CDR3. Each record gives: J gene, V gene, CDR3 protein.

j_gene: TRBJ2-1; v_gene: TRBV7-2; CDR3aa: CASSLSGSTYNEQFF
j_gene: TRBJ2-6; v_gene: TRBV19; CDR3aa: CASIGTPSSGANVLTF
j_gene: TRBJ2-1; v_gene: TRBV7-9; CDR3aa: CASSLTSGAGEQFF
j_gene: TRBJ1-1; v_gene: TRBV2; CDR3aa: CARRIQGGFTEAFF
j_gene: TRBJ2-3; v_gene: TRBV29-1; CDR3aa: CSALLQAAVTQYF
j_gene: TRBJ2-7; v_gene: TRBV7-3; CDR3aa: CASSLEGSGNYEQYF
j_gene: TRBJ2-2; v_gene: TRBV5-1; CDR3aa: CASRPGQGTTGELFF
j_gene: TRBJ1-2; v_gene: TRBV7-2; CDR3aa: CASSFGVGYTF
j_gene: TRBJ2-1; v_gene: TRBV5-6; CDR3aa: CASLAGRGDYNEQFF
j_gene: TRBJ2-7; v_gene: TRBV5-1; CDR3aa: CASTRDGMEQYF
j_gene: TRBJ2-3; v_gene: TRBV7-2; CDR3aa: CASSLRLVVGIDTQYF
j_gene: TRBJ1-2; v_gene: TRBV28; CDR3aa: CASRPDRVIGYTF
j_gene: TRBJ2-2; v_gene: TRBV12-3/TRBV12-4; CDR3aa: CASSPPEAGGTGELFF
j_gene: TRBJ2-1; v_gene: TRBV19; CDR3aa: CASSRTYNEQFF
j_gene: TRBJ2-1; v_gene: TRBV20-1; CDR3aa: CSARGVGPEQFF
j_gene: TRBJ2-7; v_gene: TRBV7-9; CDR3aa: CASSPAGRNYEQYF
j_gene: TRBJ1-3; v_gene: TRBV20-1; CDR3aa: CSARSGQGAGNTIYF
j_gene: TRBJ1-6; v_gene: TRBV5-1; CDR3aa: CASSGGTGDNNSPLHF
j_gene: TRBJ2-3; v_gene: TRBV24-1; CDR3aa: CATSDFGARDTQYF
j_gene: TRBJ2-1; v_gene: TRBV7-7; CDR3aa: CASSPVPGYNEQFF
j_gene: TRBJ2-3; v_gene: TRBV4-3; CDR3aa: CASSQGRAGVVTDTQYF
j_gene: TRBJ2-1; v_gene: TRBV7-8; CDR3aa: CASSSDYSYNEQFF
j_gene: TRBJ2-3; v_gene: TRBV5-4; CDR3aa: CASSRVGTFTDTQYF
j_gene: TRBJ2-2; v_gene: TRBV7-2; CDR3aa: CASSYQMGGADTGELFF
j_gene: TRBJ2-5; v_gene: TRBV5-1; CDR3aa: CASSPTLQETQYF
j_gene: TRBJ1-5; v_gene: TRBV7-9; CDR3aa: CASSSGMDNQPQHF
j_gene: TRBJ1-1; v_gene: TRBV27; CDR3aa: CASRDLLRTANTEAFF
j_gene: TRBJ2-2; v_gene: TRBV7-6; CDR3aa: CASSPLVAGVNTGELFF
j_gene: TRBJ2-1; v_gene: TRBV15; CDR3aa: CATSRDSSGRMDEQFF
j_gene: TRBJ2-5; v_gene: TRBV30; CDR3aa: CAWNPRGRETQYF
j_gene: TRBJ1-1; v_gene: TRBV29-1; CDR3aa: CSVTLPTKQAFF
j_gene: TRBJ1-4; v_gene: TRBV6-2/TRBV6-3; CDR3aa: CASSYRPGTTNEKLFF
j_gene: TRBJ2-2; v_gene: TRBV5-1; CDR3aa: CASSLLGTGGGELFF
j_gene: TRBJ2-7; v_gene: TRBV20-1; CDR3aa: CSTRPLDSPYEQYF
j_gene: TRBJ1-1; v_gene: TRBV27; CDR3aa: CASTGGASAFF
j_gene: TRBJ1-1; v_gene: TRBV4-1; CDR3aa: CASSQGDRLNTEAFF
j_gene: TRBJ1-5; v_gene: TRBV5-1; CDR3aa: CASSMGQGDQPQHF
j_gene: TRBJ2-3; v_gene: TRBV28; CDR3aa: CASSFLLAGTDTQYF
j_gene: TRBJ2-1; v_gene: TRBV20-1; CDR3aa: CSARPWGRNNEQFF
j_gene: TRBJ1-5; v_gene: TRBV20-1; CDR3aa: CSARDSGQGGQPQHF
j_gene: TRBJ2-1; v_gene: TRBV7-3; CDR3aa: CASSLIPGSSYNEQFF
j_gene: TRBJ2-4; v_gene: TRBV4-1; CDR3aa: CASSRPTVENIQYF
j_gene: TRBJ2-5; v_gene: TRBV29-1; CDR3aa: CSVGTSGGVKTQYF
j_gene: TRBJ2-3; v_gene: TRBV5-1; CDR3aa: CASHRGQGISDTQYF
j_gene: TRBJ2-2; v_gene: TRBV5-6; CDR3aa: CASISTGELFF
j_gene: TRBJ2-2; v_gene: TRBV6-6; CDR3aa: CASIILAGGGELFF
j_gene: TRBJ2-5; v_gene: TRBV5-1; CDR3aa: CASSLFGQPQETQYF
j_gene: TRBJ2-1; v_gene: TRBV11-2; CDR3aa: CASSSPLGAGGLSSYNEQFF
j_gene: TRBJ2-4; v_gene: TRBV5-4; CDR3aa: CASSLVGEVAKNIQYF
j_gene: TRBJ2-7; v_gene: TRBV11-2; CDR3aa: CATRQDNDYEQYF
j_gene: TRBJ2-7; v_gene: TRBV20-1; CDR3aa: CSARDPGGGSHEQYF
j_gene: TRBJ1-1; v_gene: TRBV5-1; CDR3aa: CASSSGTGGGGEAFF
j_gene: TRBJ1-2; v_gene: TRBV18; CDR3aa: CASSPLSGDGYTF